The 26 T cell receptor beta chains listed next were all sequenced from one sample in a study of T cell repertoires and HLA-DP antigens (dated by TCRdb to the late 2010s). These receptors have no identified antigens. Libraries were constructed by the immunoSEQ multiplex PCR assay. The clones in this table, taken by TCRdb from immuneACCESS, are in-frame only. Not every clone is retained; where verified, under half of the shortfall comes from an unresolved V gene, and the cause of the rest is unknown. The table for this sample lists 85,000 to 90,000 clones; 86% of them were counted only once. The ten largest make up about 1.5% of the sample. Sequenced sample: CD4+ T cells from PBMCs. These receptors were taken from a man aged 45 to 65 in good health and CMV-seronegative.

The chain has TRBV6-6 and TRBJ2-7, with D uncertain. The CDR3 sequence is 15 residues long. CDR1 MNHNY and CDR2 SVGAGI come from the germline V gene (reference sequence). The V end was cut by 2 bases, the J end by 6 bases, with 17 bases between. The CDR3 nucleotides are TGTGCCAGCAGTTACCAAGGGCCCCAGTCGGGCGAGCAGTACTTC. Its translation: CASSYQGPQSGEQYF.

This clone was found a few times. This chain uses TRBV6-5 with TRBJ1-1, with unresolved D. Trimming removed 9 bases at V and 0 bases at J, with 11 bases between. This CDR3 has 13 amino acids. CDR1 MNHEY and CDR2 SVGAGI come from the germline V gene. CDR3 sequence (DNA): TGTGCCAGTAGGAGGGCCATGAACACTGAAGCTTTCTTT. This encodes CASRRAMNTEAFF.

This rearrangement joins TRBV30 to TRBJ1-1; D gene ambiguous. CDR3 length: 11 residues. The germline CDR1 and CDR2 sequences are GTSNPN and SVGIG (reference sequence). V lost 2 bases to trimming and J lost 0 bases, with 1 base between them. As DNA, the CDR3 is TGTGCCTGGAGTATGAACACTGAAGCTTTCTTT. Its translation: CAWSMNTEAFF.

This sequence joins TRBV6-1 and TRBJ1-1; D is undetermined. The CDR3 consists of 12 residues. V was trimmed by 5 bases and J by 3 bases, leaving 7 bases between them. Germline CDR1 reads MNHNS; CDR2 reads SASEGT. CDR3 region: CASSSPDTEAFF. CDR3 sequence (DNA): TGTGCCAGCAGTTCCCCTGACACTGAAGCTTTCTTT.

This clone came up a few times. The rearrangement joins TRBV29-1 to TRBJ1-1; TRBD1 might be the D (5 bases). Trimming cost V 4 bases and J 4 bases, with 13 bases left between them. Per the germline V gene, CDR1 is SQVTM and CDR2 is ANQGSEA. The CDR3 loop spans 13 amino acids. Here the CDR3 DNA reads TGCAGCGTTGTTTGGCAGAGGGGCACTGAAGCTTTCTTT. Translating gives CSVVWQRGTEAFF.

The chain links TRBV28 to TRBJ1-2, with D possibly being TRBD1 (5 bases). The CDR3 has 13 residues. V lost 11 bases to trimming and J lost 7 bases, with 20 bases between them. Germline V CDR1 and CDR2: MDHEN, SYDVKM. This chain's CDR3 is CAGRGRQRGGYTF. CDR3 in DNA: TGTGCCGGGAGGGGACGGCAAAGAGGTGGCTACACCTTC.

The chain employs TRBV9 and TRBJ2-5, with TRBD2 matching 7 bases. Germline values: CDR1 SGDLS, CDR2 YYNGEE. The CDR3 consists of 15 residues. V shed 2 bases and J 5 bases; nucleotides not matched to a gene: 9. The CDR3 DNA reads TGTGCCAGCAGCGTTGGGACTAAGGGGTTCGAGACCCAGTACTTC. It specifies CASSVGTKGFETQYF.

V gene TRBV6-6 combines with J gene TRBJ2-5, with TRBD1 as a possible D gene (6 bases). The CDR3 is 13 amino acids. Trimming took off 5 bases at V and 5 bases at J, with 12 bases between the two ends. Looked up from germline, CDR1 is MNHNY and CDR2 is SVGAGI (reference sequence). DNA of the CDR3: TGTGCCAGCAGTCTCAGGGGCCGCGAGACCCAGTACTTC. Its translation: CASSLRGRETQYF.

This rearrangement joins TRBV19 to TRBJ1-5; D possibly corresponds to TRBD1 (5 bases). The CDR3 loop spans 15 amino acids. The germline V and J ends were trimmed by 6 bases and 0 bases, with 12 bases remaining between them. Germline CDR1 is LNHDA and CDR2 is SQIVND (reference sequence). The CDR3, as DNA: TGTGCCAGTAGGGCGGGGCAGTATAGCAATCAGCCCCAGCATTTT. Its protein product is CASRAGQYSNQPQHF.

In nucleotides, the CDR3 is TGTGCCAGCAGTGAACTAAACAGCAATTCACCCCTCCACTTT. Amino acid sequence: CASSELNSNSPLHF. This chain connects TRBV6-5 to TRBJ1-6; D call uncertain. The germline CDR1 and CDR2 sequences are MNHEY and SVGAGI. V was clipped by 5 bases and J by 7 bases, with 12 bases between them. The CDR3 is 14 amino acids.

This clone was counted a single time. The chain combines TRBV7-2 with TRBJ1-5; D perhaps matches TRBD1 (5 bases). Trimming removed 1 base at V and 3 bases at J, with 19 bases between. There are 18 residues in the CDR3. The germline V gene encodes CDR1 SGHTA and CDR2 FQGNSA. CDR3 in DNA: TGTGCCAGCAGCTTAGAGGCCGGGGGAAGGGGAAACAATCAGCCCCAGCATTTT. As protein: CASSLEAGGRGNNQPQHF.

The V and J genes are TRBV2 and TRBJ1-3; D is perhaps TRBD1 (5 bases). CDR1 and CDR2 from the germline V gene are SNHLY and FYNNEI. This CDR3 is 15 amino acids long. V was shortened by 5 bases and J by 2 bases, with 13 bases between the two germline ends. The DNA for the CDR3 is TGTGCCAGCAGTATCGACGGAGGGGCTGGAAACACCATATATTTT. This encodes CASSIDGGAGNTIYF.

The V and J genes are TRBV7-6 and TRBJ1-4, with TRBD1 identical over 8 bases. The CDR3 consists of 14 residues. Germline lookup yields CDR1 SGHVS and CDR2 FNYEAQ. V was clipped by 2 bases and J by 8 bases; unmatched bases: 4. The CDR3 loop reads CASSLRDRWEKLFF. As DNA, the CDR3 is TGTGCCAGCAGCTTAAGGGACAGGTGGGAAAAACTGTTTTTT.

This clone was picked up one time. The chain employs TRBV19 and TRBJ1-5, with 7 bases fitting TRBD1. The V segment lost 7 bases and the J segment 3 bases; nucleotides outside the gene matches: 6. CDR3 length: 14 residues. Germline CDR1 is LNHDA and CDR2 is SQIVND (reference sequence). The CDR3 nucleotides are TGTGCCAGTAACCGGGACAGACCCAATCAGCCCCAGCATTTT. It yields the protein CASNRDRPNQPQHF.

V gene TRBV7-2 combines with J gene TRBJ1-3; 9 bases fit TRBD1. V shed 5 bases and J 0 bases; nucleotides not matched to a gene: 5. The CDR3 is made up of 16 amino acids. CDR1 SGHTA and CDR2 FQGNSA come from the germline V gene. The CDR3 loop is CASSQGQGISGNTIYF. The CDR3, as DNA: TGTGCCAGCAGCCAGGGACAGGGAATCTCTGGAAACACCATATATTTT.

The chain couples TRBV30 to TRBJ1-2, with 9 bases identical to TRBD1. The CDR3 has 17 amino acids. Germline V gene sequence: CDR1 GTSNPN, CDR2 SVGIG (reference sequence). Trimming took 1 base from V and 0 from J; bases not matched to a gene: 9. This CDR3 reads CAWSALRRQGANYGYTF. The DNA of the CDR3 is TGTGCCTGGAGTGCTCTCCGTCGACAGGGGGCTAACTATGGCTACACCTTC.

The rearrangement links TRBV5-4 to TRBJ2-3, with D hard to call. In germline, CDR1 is SGHNT, CDR2 YYREEE (reference sequence). The length of the CDR3 is 16 residues. Between the trimmed V and J ends, which lost 0 bases and 0 bases, there was a span of 11 bases. CDR3 in DNA: TGTGCCAGCAGCTTGGCCCCAGCGCCAAGCACAGATACGCAGTATTTT. Translated, it gives CASSLAPAPSTDTQYF.

The V call is TRBV11-2, the J call TRBJ1-4; D possibly corresponds to TRBD1 (6 bases). Trimming took off 0 bases at V and 8 bases at J, with 13 bases between the two ends. CDR1 is SGHAT and CDR2 is FQNNGV in the germline V gene. The CDR3 totals 15 residues. CDR3 sequence reads: CASSLDGGQGEKLFF. CDR3 nucleotide sequence: TGTGCCAGCAGCTTAGATGGGGGACAAGGAGAAAAACTGTTTTTT. Full variable domain (rest looked up from reference TRBV11-2 and TRBJ1-4): EAGVAQSPRYKIIEKRQSVAFWCNPISGHATLYWYQQILGQGPKLLIQFQNNGVVDDSQLPKDRFSAERLKGVDSTLKIQPAKLEDSAVYLCASSLDGGQGEKLFFGSGTQLSVL.

The rearrangement joins TRBV4-3 to TRBJ1-1; a weak D match, TRBD1 (5 bases). CDR3 length: 13 residues. V was clipped by 8 bases and J by 1 base, with 11 bases between them. CDR1 and CDR2 from the germline V gene are LGHNA and YSLEER. The CDR3 sequence: CASPPGRNTEAFF. The DNA for the CDR3 is TGCGCCAGCCCCCCGGGACGGAACACTGAAGCTTTCTTT.

The rearrangement uses TRBV2 and TRBJ2-7; TRBD1 agrees at 10 bases. Trimming cost V 6 bases and J 2 bases; bases outside gene matches: 7. The CDR3 runs 15 residues. CDR1 is SNHLY, CDR2 FYNNEI, per germline. Here the CDR3 reads CASRRQGARPYEQYF. In DNA, the CDR3 is TGTGCCAGCAGGAGACAGGGGGCGAGGCCCTACGAGCAGTACTTC.

The chain's CDR3 is CASSLQNEQFF. CDR3 DNA sequence: TGTGCCAGCAGCCTCCAGAATGAGCAGTTCTTC. J is TRBJ2-1 and V is TRBV7-6; D unclear. The CDR3 length is 11 residues. Trimming pared 5 bases from V and 7 bases from J, leaving 6 bases between. From germline, CDR1 is SGHVS and CDR2 FNYEAQ.

V and J are TRBV5-8 and TRBJ2-3; D is uncertain. Germline values: CDR1 SGHTS, CDR2 YDEGEE. V was pared by 2 bases and J by 8 bases, with 6 bases between. The CDR3 is 11 residues long. CDR3 in DNA: TGTGCCAGCAGCTTAAAGACTACGCAGTATTTT. It translates to CASSLKTTQYF.

The chain links TRBV19 to TRBJ1-4; possible D gene TRBD1, 5 bases. Germline CDR1 reads LNHDA; CDR2 reads SQIVND (reference sequence). V was clipped by 1 base and J by 0 bases, with 15 bases between them. The CDR3 has 18 amino acids. Here the CDR3 reads CASSIGRQPVSTNEKLFF. CDR3 bases: TGTGCCAGTAGTATAGGGCGACAGCCGGTGTCAACTAATGAAAAACTGTTTTTT.

The gene calls are TRBV4-3 and TRBJ2-1; TRBD1 matches 8 bases. The CDR3 is made up of 15 amino acids. V shed 3 bases and J 9 bases; nucleotides not matched to a gene: 10. In germline, CDR1 is LGHNA, CDR2 YSLEER. The CDR3 protein is CASSQILTGASEQFF. The CDR3 DNA follows: TGCGCCAGCAGCCAGATCCTGACAGGGGCGAGTGAGCAGTTCTTC.

This clone was detected only a few times. This chain uses TRBV19 with TRBJ1-6, with TRBD1 matching over 9 bases. With 7 bases clipped from V and 10 bases from J, the junction kept 8 bases outside the gene matches. Germline CDR1 reads LNHDA; CDR2 reads SQIVND (reference sequence). The CDR3 is 14 residues long. CDR3 nucleotides: TGTGCCAGTACCCCCGGGGACAGGGTCTCACCCCTCCACTTT. Its protein product is CASTPGDRVSPLHF.

The rearrangement links TRBV11-2 to TRBJ1-6, with D maybe TRBD1 (5 bases). The germline gives CDR1 SGHAT, CDR2 FQNNGV. Trimming took 2 bases from V and 14 from J, leaving 13 bases between them. CDR3 length: 13 residues. The CDR3 nucleotides are TGTGCCAGCAGCTTACGGGGGAGTTTCACCCTCCACTTT. Amino acid sequence: CASSLRGSFTLHF.